A selection of T cell receptor beta chains follows, all from one sample in a study of blood T cell repertoires in COVID-19. Sequencing used immunoSEQ multiplex PCR; TCRdb keeps in-frame clones, though not all of them. The sample lists 250,000 to 350,000 clones, roughly 90% seen once, with over 9% in the top ten. The sequenced sample was peripheral blood. These receptors originate from a woman under 40 with COVID-19, enrolled during active disease. Each CDR3 is given with its conserved first and last residue. The order of the fields is clone size, V gene, D gene, J gene, CDR3 protein, CDR3 DNA. A D gene is named only where the DNA matches it firmly. Clone sizes are given selectively: once, few, many, or a class where the clone is expanded.

-	TRBV2	-	TRBJ1-2	CASGQNYGYTF	TGTGCCAGTGGACAGAATTATGGCTACACCTTC
-	TRBV3-1/TRBV3-2	TRBD2	TRBJ2-7	CASSPAGGLSYEQYF	TGTGCCAGCAGCCCAGCGGGAGGGCTCTCCTACGAGCAGTACTTC
-	TRBV5-1	TRBD1	TRBJ2-5	CASSPGQQETQYF	TGCGCCAGCAGCCCGGGACAGCAAGAGACCCAGTACTTC
-	TRBV6-5	-	TRBJ2-3	CASSARPKEVQQYF	TGTGCCAGCAGCGCCAGACCCAAGGAGGTCCAGCAGTATTTT
-	TRBV4-1	-	TRBJ2-7	CASSQEKTYSYEQYF	TGCGCCAGCAGCCAAGAAAAGACTTACTCCTACGAGCAGTACTTC
-	TRBV6-2/TRBV6-3	TRBD2	TRBJ2-1	CASSYRTSGSSYNEQFF	TGTGCCAGCAGTTACAGGACTAGCGGGTCGTCCTACAATGAGCAGTTCTTC
-	TRBV9	-	TRBJ2-1	CASSSRTGTHNEQFF	TGTGCCAGCAGCTCGAGAACCGGGACTCACAATGAGCAGTTCTTC
-	TRBV2	-	TRBJ2-7	CASSENWALYEQYF	TGTGCCAGCAGTGAGAATTGGGCTCTCTACGAGCAGTACTTC
-	TRBV3-1/TRBV3-2	-	TRBJ1-5	CASSQGATVRRNQPQHF	TGTGCCAGCAGCCAAGGGGCCACTGTCAGGCGCAATCAGCCCCAGCATTTT
once	TRBV2	TRBD1	TRBJ1-2	CASSPDRADGYTF	TGTGCCAGCAGCCCTGACAGGGCAGATGGCTACACCTTC
-	TRBV6-6	-	TRBJ1-2	CASSYSSNGYTF	TGTGCCAGCAGTTACTCTTCAAATGGCTACACCTTC
few	TRBV2	TRBD1	TRBJ1-5	CASSPGQGKNQPQHF	TGTGCCAGCAGCCCGGGACAGGGGAAAAATCAGCCCCAGCATTTT
-	TRBV4-2	-	TRBJ2-1	CASSQEGSIYNEQFF	TGTGCCAGCAGCCAAGAGGGCAGCATATACAATGAGCAGTTCTTC
-	TRBV29-1	TRBD1	TRBJ2-7	CSAGTGVYEQYF	TGCAGCGCAGGGACAGGGGTCTACGAGCAGTACTTC
-	TRBV7-2	TRBD2	TRBJ2-7	CASSSYSGPAYEQYF	TGTGCCAGCAGCTCCTATAGCGGGCCTGCCTACGAGCAGTACTTC
-	TRBV5-1	-	TRBJ2-1	CASSLLATRPGQPYNEQFF	TGCGCCAGCAGCTTGTTGGCAACCCGTCCCGGACAGCCCTACAATGAGCAGTTCTTC
-	TRBV11-2	TRBD2	TRBJ2-7	CASSVGLAGEQYF	TGTGCCAGCAGCGTCGGACTAGCAGGCGAGCAGTACTTC
-	TRBV5-4	TRBD1	TRBJ1-2	CASSLGQDYGYTF	TGTGCCAGCAGCCTGGGACAGGACTATGGCTACACCTTC
few	TRBV5-1	TRBD1	TRBJ1-1	CASSFGTGYTEAFF	TGCGCCAGCAGCTTCGGGACAGGATACACTGAAGCTTTCTTT
-	TRBV6-2/TRBV6-3	TRBD2	TRBJ2-1	CASSVPGTSGSSYNEQFF	TGTGCCAGCAGTGTCCCCGGGACTAGCGGAAGCTCCTACAATGAGCAGTTCTTC
-	TRBV5-1	TRBD1	TRBJ2-7	CASSLGQGAFHEQYF	TGCGCCAGCAGCTTGGGACAGGGGGCGTTCCACGAGCAGTACTTC
-	TRBV27	-	TRBJ1-4	CASSFDRNEKLFF	TGTGCCAGCAGTTTCGACAGGAATGAAAAACTGTTTTTT
-	TRBV10-3	TRBD1	TRBJ2-7	CAITTGPLNYEQYF	TGTGCCATTACGACAGGGCCGTTAAATTACGAGCAGTACTTC
-	TRBV29-1	TRBD1	TRBJ2-7	CSVYGQGPTYEQYF	TGCAGCGTTTACGGACAGGGGCCGACCTACGAGCAGTACTTC
-	TRBV19	TRBD2	TRBJ2-2	CASSTSAGVAGELFF	TGTGCCAGTAGTACTTCCGCGGGAGTTGCCGGGGAGCTGTTTTTT
-	TRBV13	-	TRBJ1-1	CASSPRQGNTEAFF	TGTGCCAGCAGCCCCCGGCAGGGTAACACTGAAGCTTTCTTT
-	TRBV29-1	TRBD2	TRBJ2-1	CSVGSSGRASEQFF	TGCAGCGTTGGTTCTAGCGGGAGGGCCTCTGAGCAGTTCTTC
-	TRBV28	-	TRBJ1-1	CASSLWAGFLNTEAFF	TGTGCCAGCAGTTTATGGGCGGGGTTCTTGAACACTGAAGCTTTCTTT
-	TRBV6-1	-	TRBJ2-7	CASSELYEQYF	TGTGCCAGCAGTGAACTCTACGAGCAGTACTTC
-	TRBV2	-	TRBJ2-3	CASSVASVSSTDTQYF	TGTGCCAGCAGTGTGGCTAGTGTATCTAGCACAGATACGCAGTATTTT
-	TRBV5-4	TRBD1	TRBJ2-6	CASSGDRAGANVLTF	TGTGCCAGCAGCGGGGACAGAGCTGGGGCCAACGTCCTGACTTTC
-	TRBV6-5	-	TRBJ2-7	CASSLARGTTYEQYF	TGTGCCAGCAGCCTCGCCCGCGGGACGACCTACGAGCAGTACTTC
once	TRBV28	TRBD1	TRBJ1-2	CASGPGTGPNYGYTF	TGTGCCAGCGGACCCGGGACAGGGCCTAACTATGGCTACACCTTC
-	TRBV6-5	TRBD1	TRBJ2-7	CASSSEGAMREQYF	TGTGCCAGCAGTTCTGAGGGGGCTATGAGGGAGCAGTACTTC
-	TRBV18	TRBD2	TRBJ2-7	CASSPTSGRIQQYF	TGTGCCAGCTCACCTACTAGCGGGAGAATACAGCAGTACTTC
-	TRBV20-1	TRBD1	TRBJ2-7	CSASWDRVYEQYF	TGCAGTGCTAGTTGGGACAGGGTGTACGAGCAGTACTTC
-	TRBV27	-	TRBJ2-2	CASSVAAGEAGELFF	TGTGCCAGCAGCGTGGCGGCAGGGGAAGCCGGGGAGCTGTTTTTT
-	TRBV5-4	TRBD2	TRBJ2-7	CASSPGLAVYEQYF	TGTGCCAGCAGCCCAGGACTAGCGGTCTACGAGCAGTACTTC
once	TRBV12-3/TRBV12-4	-	TRBJ1-4	CASSWDMNEKLFF	TGTGCCAGCAGCTGGGACATGAATGAAAAACTGTTTTTT
few	TRBV19	TRBD1	TRBJ2-7	CASSIGTGGNGEQYF	TGTGCCAGTAGTATAGGGACAGGGGGCAACGGCGAGCAGTACTTC
-	TRBV24-1	-	TRBJ2-1	CATSDLQGHSYNEQFF	TGTGCCACCAGTGATTTGCAGGGACACTCCTACAATGAGCAGTTCTTC
-	TRBV28	-	TRBJ1-1	CASSADRSIMNTEAFF	TGTGCCAGCAGTGCCGACAGGAGCATTATGAACACTGAAGCTTTCTTT
-	TRBV9	-	TRBJ1-2	CASSVGRGGYGYTF	TGTGCCAGCAGCGTAGGGAGGGGTGGCTATGGCTACACCTTC
-	TRBV30	TRBD1	TRBJ2-6	CAWSASGGDVLTF	TGTGCCTGGAGTGCTTCAGGGGGAGACGTCCTGACTTTC
-	TRBV5-4	-	TRBJ2-5	CASSLNAWETQYF	TGTGCCAGCAGCCTAAACGCCTGGGAGACCCAGTACTTC
-	TRBV6-5	-	TRBJ1-2	CASLLLTGGAGYTF	TGTGCCAGTTTGTTATTAACGGGTGGGGCTGGCTACACCTTC
-	TRBV18	TRBD1	TRBJ2-7	CASSPPFRDSHYEQYF	TGTGCCAGCTCACCACCGTTCAGGGACAGTCACTACGAGCAGTACTTC
-	TRBV28	-	TRBJ2-7	CASSLEGSAGSSYEQYF	TGTGCCAGCAGTTTAGAGGGGTCGGCGGGGAGCTCCTACGAGCAGTACTTC
-	TRBV9	-	TRBJ1-1	CASSTKSGNTEAFF	TGTGCCAGCAGCACCAAGTCGGGGAACACTGAAGCTTTCTTT
-	TRBV2	-	TRBJ1-4	CASRAGGSEKLFF	TGTGCCAGCAGAGCGGGGGGCTCTGAAAAACTGTTTTTT
-	TRBV6-5	-	TRBJ1-5	CASSADRFSNQPQHF	TGTGCCAGCAGCGCAGACAGATTTAGCAATCAGCCCCAGCATTTT
-	TRBV2	TRBD2	TRBJ2-7	CASSETSGGEEQYF	TGTGCCAGCAGTGAAACTAGCGGTGGGGAAGAGCAGTACTTC
-	TRBV9	TRBD1	TRBJ1-2	CASSQTGTGAYGYTF	TGTGCCAGCAGCCAGACCGGGACAGGGGCCTATGGCTACACCTTC